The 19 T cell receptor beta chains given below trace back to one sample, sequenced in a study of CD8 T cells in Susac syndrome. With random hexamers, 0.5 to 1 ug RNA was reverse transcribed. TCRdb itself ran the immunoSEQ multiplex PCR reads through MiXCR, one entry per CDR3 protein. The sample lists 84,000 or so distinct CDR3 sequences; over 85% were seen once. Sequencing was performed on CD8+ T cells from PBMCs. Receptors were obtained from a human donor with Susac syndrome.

CDR3 loop: CASSLRGSGANVLTF. The CDR3 bases are TGTGCCAGCAGTTTAAGAGGCTCTGGGGCCAACGTCCTGACTTTC. The rearrangement links TRBV27 to TRBJ2-6; D gene uncertain. Germline CDR1 MNHEY, CDR2 SMNVEV (reference sequence). The CDR3 is made up of 15 amino acids. V lost 2 bases and J 0 bases, leaving 5 bases between the germline ends.

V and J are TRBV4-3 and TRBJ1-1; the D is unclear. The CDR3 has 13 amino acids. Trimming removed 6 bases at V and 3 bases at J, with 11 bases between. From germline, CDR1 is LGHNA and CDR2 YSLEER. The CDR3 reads CASRPSQDTEAFF. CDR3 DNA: TGCGCCAGCAGACCCAGCCAGGACACTGAAGCTTTCTTT.

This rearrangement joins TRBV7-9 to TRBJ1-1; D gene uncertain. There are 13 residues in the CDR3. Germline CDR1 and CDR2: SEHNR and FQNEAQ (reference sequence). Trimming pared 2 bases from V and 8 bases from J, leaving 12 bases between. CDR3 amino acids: CASSLKILEEAFF. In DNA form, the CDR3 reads TGTGCCAGCAGCTTAAAGATCCTGGAAGAAGCTTTCTTT. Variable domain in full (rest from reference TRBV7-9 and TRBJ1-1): DTGVSQNPRHKITKRGQNVTFRCDPISEHNRLYWYRQTLGQGPEFLTYFQNEAQLEKSRLLSDRFSAERPKGSFSTLEIQRTEQGDSAMYLCASSLKILEEAFFGQGTRLTVV.

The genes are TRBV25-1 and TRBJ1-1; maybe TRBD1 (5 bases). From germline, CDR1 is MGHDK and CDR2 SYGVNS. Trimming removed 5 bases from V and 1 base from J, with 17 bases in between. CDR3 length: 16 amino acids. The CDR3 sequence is CASSFEAGEQNTEAFF. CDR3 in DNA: TGTGCCAGCAGTTTCGAGGCGGGGGAACAGAACACTGAAGCTTTCTTT.

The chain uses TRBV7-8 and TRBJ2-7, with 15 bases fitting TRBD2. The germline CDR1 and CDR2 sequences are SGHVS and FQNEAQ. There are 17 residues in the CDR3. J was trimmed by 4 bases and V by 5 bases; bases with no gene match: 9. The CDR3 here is CASSGGLAGGRGYEQYF. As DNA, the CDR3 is TGTGCCAGCAGCGGGGGACTAGCGGGGGGCCGCGGGTACGAGCAGTACTTC. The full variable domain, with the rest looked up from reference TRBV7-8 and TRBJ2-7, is GAGVSQSPRYKVAKRGQDVALRCDPISGHVSLFWYQQALGQGPEFLTYFQNEAQLDKSGLPSDRFFAERPEGSVSTLKIQRTQQEDSAVYLCASSGGLAGGRGYEQYFGPGTRLTVT.

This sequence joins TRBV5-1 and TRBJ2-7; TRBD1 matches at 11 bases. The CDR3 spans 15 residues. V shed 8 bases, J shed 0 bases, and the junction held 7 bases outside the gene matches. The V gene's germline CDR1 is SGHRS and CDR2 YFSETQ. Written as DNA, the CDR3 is TGCGCCAGTAGAATCGGACAGGGGGCCTCCTACGAGCAGTACTTC. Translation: CASRIGQGASYEQYF.

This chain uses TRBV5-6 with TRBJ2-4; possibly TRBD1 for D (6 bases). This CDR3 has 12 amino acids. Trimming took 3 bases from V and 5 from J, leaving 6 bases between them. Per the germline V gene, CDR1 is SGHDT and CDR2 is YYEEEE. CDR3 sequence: CASSWGQNIQYF. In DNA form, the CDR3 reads TGTGCCAGCAGCTGGGGGCAAAACATTCAGTACTTC.

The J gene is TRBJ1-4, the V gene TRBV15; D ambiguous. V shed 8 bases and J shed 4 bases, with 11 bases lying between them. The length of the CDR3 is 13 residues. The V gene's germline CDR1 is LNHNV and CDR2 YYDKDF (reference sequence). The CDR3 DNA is TGTGCCACCGAAACACGATATAATGAAAAACTGTTTTTT. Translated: CATETRYNEKLFF.

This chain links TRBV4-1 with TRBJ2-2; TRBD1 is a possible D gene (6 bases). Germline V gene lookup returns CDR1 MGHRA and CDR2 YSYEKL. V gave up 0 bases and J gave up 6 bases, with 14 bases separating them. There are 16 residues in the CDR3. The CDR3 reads CASSQEAGDLSGELFF. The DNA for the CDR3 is TGCGCCAGCAGCCAAGAGGCAGGGGACCTTTCCGGGGAGCTGTTTTTT.

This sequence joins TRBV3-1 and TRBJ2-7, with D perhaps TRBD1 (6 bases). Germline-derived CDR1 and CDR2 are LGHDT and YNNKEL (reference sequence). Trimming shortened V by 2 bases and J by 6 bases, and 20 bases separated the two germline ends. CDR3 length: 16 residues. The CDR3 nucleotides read TGTGCCAGCAGCCAACTGACGATACAGGGTGTATTCGAGCAGTACTTC. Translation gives CASSQLTIQGVFEQYF.

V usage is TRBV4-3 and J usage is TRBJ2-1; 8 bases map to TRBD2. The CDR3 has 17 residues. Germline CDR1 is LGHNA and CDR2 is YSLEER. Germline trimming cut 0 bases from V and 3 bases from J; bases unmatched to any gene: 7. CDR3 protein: CASSQDAEREIYNEQFF. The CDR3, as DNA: TGCGCCAGCAGCCAAGATGCCGAGCGGGAGATCTACAATGAGCAGTTCTTC.

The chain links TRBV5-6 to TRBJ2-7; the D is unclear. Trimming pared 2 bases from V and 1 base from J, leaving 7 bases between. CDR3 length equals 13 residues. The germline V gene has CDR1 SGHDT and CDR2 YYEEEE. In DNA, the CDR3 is TGTGCCAGCAGCTTAACATGGTCCTACGAGCAGTACTTC. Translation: CASSLTWSYEQYF.

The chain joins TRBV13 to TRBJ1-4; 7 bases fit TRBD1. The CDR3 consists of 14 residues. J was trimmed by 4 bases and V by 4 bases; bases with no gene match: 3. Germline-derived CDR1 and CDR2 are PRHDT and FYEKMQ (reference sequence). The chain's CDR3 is CASSSGQRNEKLFF. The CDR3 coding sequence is TGTGCCAGCAGCTCGGGACAGCGTAATGAAAAACTGTTTTTT.

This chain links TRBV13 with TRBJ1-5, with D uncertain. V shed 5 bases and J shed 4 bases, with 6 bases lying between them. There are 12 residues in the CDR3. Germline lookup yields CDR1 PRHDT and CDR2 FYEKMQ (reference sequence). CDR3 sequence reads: CASSKQNQPQHF. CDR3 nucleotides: TGTGCCAGCAGCAAACAGAATCAGCCCCAGCATTTT.

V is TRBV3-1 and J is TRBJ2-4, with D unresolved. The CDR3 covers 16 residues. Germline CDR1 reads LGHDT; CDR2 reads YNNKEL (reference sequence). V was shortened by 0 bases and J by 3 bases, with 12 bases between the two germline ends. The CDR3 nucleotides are TGTGCCAGCAGCCAAGATCTCTCATGGCTCAAAAACATTCAGTACTTC. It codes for CASSQDLSWLKNIQYF. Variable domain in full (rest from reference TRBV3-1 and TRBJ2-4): DTAVSQTPKYLVTQMGNDKSIKCEQNLGHDTMYWYKQDSKKFLKIMFSYNNKELIINETVPNRFSPKSPDKAHLNLHINSLELGDSAVYFCASSQDLSWLKNIQYFGAGTRLSVL.

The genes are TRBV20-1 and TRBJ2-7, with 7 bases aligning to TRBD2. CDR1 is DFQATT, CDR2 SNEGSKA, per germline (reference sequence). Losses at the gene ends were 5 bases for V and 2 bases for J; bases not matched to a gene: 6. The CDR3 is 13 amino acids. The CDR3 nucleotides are TGCAGTGCTGACGTAGCGGGCCCCTACGAGCAGTACTTC. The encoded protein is CSADVAGPYEQYF.

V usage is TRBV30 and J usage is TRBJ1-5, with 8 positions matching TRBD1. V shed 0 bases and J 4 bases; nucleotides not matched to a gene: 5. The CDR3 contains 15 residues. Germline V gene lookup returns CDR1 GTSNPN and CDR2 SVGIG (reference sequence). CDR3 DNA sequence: TGTGCCTGGAGTGTCTGGACAGGGAAGAATCAGCCCCAGCATTTT. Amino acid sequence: CAWSVWTGKNQPQHF. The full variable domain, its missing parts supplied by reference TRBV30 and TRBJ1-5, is SQTIHQWPATLVQPVGSPLSLECTVEGTSNPNLYWYRQAAGRGLQLLFYSVGIGQISSEVPQNLSASRPQDRQFILSSKKLLLSDSGFYLCAWSVWTGKNQPQHFGDGTRLSIL.

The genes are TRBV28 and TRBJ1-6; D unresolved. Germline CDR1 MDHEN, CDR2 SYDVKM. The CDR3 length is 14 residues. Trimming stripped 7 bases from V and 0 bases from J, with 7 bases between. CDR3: CASMALSYNSPLHF. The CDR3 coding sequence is TGTGCCAGCATGGCGCTCTCCTATAATTCACCCCTCCACTTT.

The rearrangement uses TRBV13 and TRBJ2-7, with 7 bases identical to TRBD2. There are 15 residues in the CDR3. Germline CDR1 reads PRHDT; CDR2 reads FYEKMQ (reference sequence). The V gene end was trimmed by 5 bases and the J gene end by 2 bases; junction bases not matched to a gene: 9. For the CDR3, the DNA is TGTGCCAGCAGCGAATCCGGGACTATAACCTACGAGCAGTACTTC. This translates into CASSESGTITYEQYF.